The next 24 T cell receptor beta chains were all read from a single sample in a study of graft-versus-host responses after intestinal transplantation. No antigen is known for these receptors. Clones were read by immunoSEQ multiplex PCR, and TCRdb kept only the in-frame ones, dropping some. The sample has fewer than 50,000 clones; around 84% are singletons. Sequencing was performed on unstimulated CD4+ T cells sorted from spleen or lymph node cells, taken before transplant. The receptors shown here come from a human donor who was the organ donor for an intestinal transplant.

V usage is TRBV25-1 and J usage is TRBJ2-6; D is undetermined. From germline, CDR1 is MGHDK and CDR2 SYGVNS. This CDR3 spans 14 amino acids. V was shortened by 3 bases and J by 2 bases, with 5 bases between the two germline ends. CDR3 sequence: CASSEWAGANVLTF. In DNA, the CDR3 is TGTGCCAGCAGTGAGTGGGCTGGGGCCAACGTCCTGACTTTC.

J is TRBJ1-3 and V is TRBV18; no definite D call. In germline, CDR1 is KGHSH, CDR2 LQKENI. V shed 5 bases and J shed 0 bases, with 14 bases lying between them. CDR3 size: 16 residues. CDR3 nucleotides: TGTGCCAGCTCATCGGCCGTCGCTAGCTCTGGAAACACCATATATTTT. It is translated as CASSSAVASSGNTIYF.

V is TRBV6-1 and J is TRBJ2-7; D is perhaps TRBD2 (6 bases). Germline values: CDR1 MNHNS, CDR2 SASEGT. The ends were cut back, 8 bases at V and 2 bases at J, with 13 bases in the middle. The CDR3 is 13 residues long. Here the CDR3 DNA reads TGTGCCAGCGCCCGGCGGGGCCCCTACGAGCAGTACTTC. This gives the protein CASARRGPYEQYF.

This chain connects TRBV5-8 to TRBJ1-4; 12 positions agree with TRBD1. The CDR3 runs 18 residues. Germline CDR1 SGHTS, CDR2 YDEGEE. The trim removed 4 bases at V and 8 bases at J, leaving 15 bases unmatched. In nucleotides, the CDR3 is TGTGCCAGCAGCCCGGGACAGGGGGCCAGGGCGGGTGACGAAAAACTGTTTTTT. It translates to CASSPGQGARAGDEKLFF.

This clone came up a few times. The V and J genes are TRBV7-2 and TRBJ2-7; D is uncertain. Germline V CDR1 and CDR2: SGHTA, FQGNSA. The CDR3 is 14 residues long. The germline V and J ends were trimmed by 0 bases and 2 bases, with 8 bases remaining between them. CDR3 nucleotide sequence: TGTGCCAGCAGCTTAGCGGGCAAGGCCTACGAGCAGTACTTC. Encoded protein: CASSLAGKAYEQYF.

A single count supports this clone. The chain carries TRBV30 and TRBJ1-3; TRBD1 might be the D (6 bases). The CDR3 contains 14 residues. The germline V gene encodes CDR1 GTSNPN and CDR2 SVGIG (reference sequence). Trimming removed 0 bases from V and 4 bases from J, with 10 bases in between. The CDR3 bases are TGTGCCTGGAGTGTACCCGACAGGGGAAACACCATATATTTT. Amino acid sequence: CAWSVPDRGNTIYF.

The V and J genes are TRBV27 and TRBJ2-5, with 7 bases matching TRBD2. The J call may be mistaken, given a closer DNA end match to TRBJ2-7. This CDR3 region has 14 residues. Germline V gives CDR1 MNHEY, CDR2 SMNVEV (reference sequence). The CDR3: CASRGRESSYEQYF. CDR3 bases: TGTGCCAGCAGGGGGCGGGAGAGCTCCTACGAGCAGTACTTC.

The chain joins TRBV5-4 to TRBJ2-1; TRBD2 matches at 7 bases. This CDR3 is built from 16 residues. Germline CDR1 and CDR2: SGHNT and YYREEE (reference sequence). After removal of 6 bases from V and 6 bases from J, the junction contained 15 bases not matched to a gene. DNA for the CDR3: TGTGCCAGCACCGATGGAGCGGGGACCCCTTTCAATGAGCAGTTCTTC. Translated, it gives CASTDGAGTPFNEQFF.

CDR3 loop: CASSIKRGVYNEQFF. The CDR3 DNA sequence: TGTGCCAGTAGTATAAAGCGGGGGGTTTACAATGAGCAGTTCTTC. The chain joins TRBV19 to TRBJ2-1; 9 bases agree with TRBD2. Losses at the gene ends were 2 bases for V and 4 bases for J; bases not matched to a gene: 3. The germline V gene has CDR1 LNHDA and CDR2 SQIVND (reference sequence). The CDR3 consists of 15 residues.

This clone was picked up a small number of times. The rearrangement uses TRBV27 and TRBJ2-3, with 8 bases identical to TRBD2. CDR1 and CDR2 from the germline V gene are MNHEY and SMNVEV (reference sequence). The J segment lost 1 base and the V segment lost 6 bases, leaving 6 bases of the junction unmatched. CDR3 size: 15 residues. Here the CDR3 DNA reads TGTGCCAGCAGCCAACGGGGGGGCCGCACAGATACGCAGTATTTT. Translated, it gives CASSQRGGRTDTQYF.

The chain recombines TRBV11-2 with TRBJ2-3; the D gene is possibly TRBD1 (6 bases). V lost 3 bases, J lost 3 bases, and 16 bases lay in between. CDR3 length: 16 amino acids. Per germline, CDR1 SGHAT and CDR2 FQNNGV. Here the CDR3 reads CASSFWKWGRTDTQYF. As DNA, the CDR3 is TGTGCCAGCAGCTTCTGGAAATGGGGGCGAACAGATACGCAGTATTTT.

The CDR3 here is CASSFRMGGVAGANVLTF. CDR3 sequence (DNA): TGTGCCAGCAGCTTCCGAATGGGCGGGGTTGCTGGGGCCAACGTCCTGACTTTC. The chain has TRBV7-8 and TRBJ2-6; D perhaps matches TRBD2 (6 bases). Trimming took 3 bases from V and 2 from J, leaving 17 bases between them. Germline CDR1 SGHVS, CDR2 FQNEAQ. The CDR3 is 18 residues long.

The chain recombines TRBV7-2 with TRBJ2-2; 11 bases agree with TRBD2. V shed 2 bases, J shed 4 bases, and the junction held 6 bases outside the gene matches. The CDR3 covers 17 residues. CDR1 and CDR2 from the germline V gene are SGHTA and FQGNSA. CDR3 in amino acids: CASSLTSGGVGTGELFF. The CDR3 DNA follows: TGTGCCAGCAGCTTAACTAGCGGGGGAGTTGGCACCGGGGAGCTGTTTTTT.

The rearrangement joins TRBV4-2 to TRBJ2-4; D is possibly TRBD1 (7 bases). The CDR3 runs to 16 residues. Germline V gives CDR1 LGHNA, CDR2 YNFKEQ. The V end lost 2 bases, the J end lost 8 bases, and 19 bases lay between the germline ends. CDR3 nucleotides: TGTGCCAGCAGCCAACCCAGGGGGGCTCCGCCCCACATTCAGTACTTC. It is translated as CASSQPRGAPPHIQYF.

V usage is TRBV6-1 and J usage is TRBJ2-2; D not resolved. The CDR3 has 18 residues. The V and J ends lost 1 base and 0 bases respectively, with 15 bases between them. Germline assignment: CDR1 MNHNS and CDR2 SASEGT. In DNA form, the CDR3 reads TGTGCCAGCAGTGAAGTTTTTGGCAGGTTCGCGAACACCGGGGAGCTGTTTTTT. Translating gives CASSEVFGRFANTGELFF.

The V call is TRBV5-1, the J call TRBJ2-5, with 11 bases matching TRBD2. With 2 bases clipped from V and 2 bases from J, the junction kept 2 bases outside the gene matches. Germline V gene lookup returns CDR1 SGHRS and CDR2 YFSETQ. The CDR3 is 15 residues long. Written as DNA, the CDR3 is TGCGCCAGCAGCTTCCTAGCGGGGGGACAAGAGACCCAGTACTTC. This encodes CASSFLAGGQETQYF.

V usage is TRBV6-5 and J usage is TRBJ1-6; unclear D gene. This CDR3 has 15 amino acids. Trimming took 2 bases from V and 2 from J, leaving 7 bases between them. Germline lookup yields CDR1 MNHEY and CDR2 SVGAGI. The CDR3 DNA sequence: TGTGCCAGCAGTTACAGAACCGCCTATAATTCACCCCTCCACTTT. This gives the protein CASSYRTAYNSPLHF.

The chain couples TRBV5-1 to TRBJ2-1; 7 nucleotides line up with TRBD2. Germline V gene data show CDR1 as SGHRS and CDR2 as YFSETQ. After removal of 7 bases from V and 7 bases from J, the junction contained 14 bases not matched to a gene. CDR3 length: 15 residues. CDR3 amino acids: CASGLAGPDLNEQFF. The DNA of the CDR3 is TGCGCCAGCGGGTTAGCGGGCCCGGACTTAAATGAGCAGTTCTTC.

The chain is built from TRBV16 and TRBJ2-7; 7 nucleotides agree with TRBD1. Looked up from germline, CDR1 is KGHSY and CDR2 is FQNENV. The CDR3 runs 14 residues. V lost 4 bases to trimming and J lost 5 bases; unmatched junction nucleotides: 8. The CDR3 nucleotides are TGTGCCAGCAGCCCCACAGGGGCCATCCACGAGCAGTACTTC. Translated, it gives CASSPTGAIHEQYF.

The chain joins TRBV18 to TRBJ1-1, with D possibly TRBD1 on 6 matching bases. Trimming cost V 1 base and J 3 bases, with 9 bases left between them. Looked up from germline, CDR1 is KGHSH and CDR2 is LQKENI. This CDR3 comprises 14 residues. DNA for the CDR3: TGTGCCAGCTCACCACTAGGGGGTGACACTGAAGCTTTCTTT. It yields the protein CASSPLGGDTEAFF.

V gene TRBV2 combines with J gene TRBJ2-7; TRBD2 agrees at 8 bases. The J segment lost 4 bases and the V segment lost 3 bases, leaving 5 bases of the junction unmatched. The CDR3 contains 14 residues. Per germline, CDR1 SNHLY and CDR2 FYNNEI. The CDR3 spells CASSDISGVYEQYF. The CDR3, as DNA: TGTGCCAGCAGTGATATTAGCGGGGTTTACGAGCAGTACTTC.

On this clone itself: An end of the junction does not agree with germline; a read error may underlie this. V usage is TRBV5-8 and J usage is TRBJ2-1; TRBD1 aligns across 9 bases. The CDR3 has 15 amino acids. Germline CDR1 SGHTS, CDR2 YDEGEE. In DNA, the CDR3 is TGTGCCAGCAACCCGGGACAGGGATCCTTCAATGAGCAGTTCTTC. Translating it yields CASNPGQGSFNEQFF.

The table lists this clone with a count of one. The same CDR3 can be traced to other DNA sequences in this sample. This rearrangement joins TRBV5-4 to TRBJ1-1, with 7 bases that match TRBD1. V shed 0 bases and J 5 bases; nucleotides not matched to a gene: 4. The CDR3 loop spans 14 amino acids. Germline values: CDR1 SGHNT, CDR2 YYREEE (reference sequence). CDR3 DNA: TGTGCCAGCAGCTTGGCAGGGGGGGGAACTGAAGCTTTCTTT. It translates to CASSLAGGGTEAFF.

This chain joins TRBV19 and TRBJ1-3; maybe TRBD1 (5 bases). Germline CDR1 is LNHDA and CDR2 is SQIVND (reference sequence). The CDR3 runs to 13 residues. Trimming removed 2 bases at V and 3 bases at J, with 5 bases between. The CDR3: CASSIQGGNTIYF. The CDR3 DNA follows: TGTGCCAGTAGTATACAGGGTGGAAACACCATATATTTT.